The present T cell receptor (beta chain) was sequenced within a study of regulatory T cells in long-lasting Graves disease (TCRdb year 2021). Concerning the study at large: In the newly diagnosed Graves' disease group, patients had been taking antithyroid drugs for less than 3 months. This study used TCR sequencing and RNA sequencing of peripheral blood to compare persistent Graves' disease patients against newly diagnosed Graves' disease patients. The study took place in China and was registered as a clinical trial. A total of around 33 samples were covered by TCR sequencing, comprising roughly 13 persistent and around 20 newly diagnosed Graves' disease patients. Study-wide conclusions, independent of this receptor: Only the TCR beta chain was sequenced and analyzed. Persistent disease showed preferential use of TRBV28, TRBJ1-2 and TRBJ2-5, whereas newly diagnosed disease favored TRBV20-1 and TRBJ2-1. More public clonotypes were shared among persistent patients (under 3,000) than among newly diagnosed patients (966). Compared with newly diagnosed patients, persistent Graves' disease patients had lower TCR Shannon entropy and fewer highly expanded clones, which suggests clonal expansion. Because the primary lesion, thyroid tissue, could not be accessed, the study looked at peripheral blood alone. The small sample size was acknowledged by the authors as a limitation that may reduce accuracy.

The library was built by means of multiplex PCR. Sequencing took place on an Illumina HiSeq 4000. To build TCR beta libraries, CDR3 regions were amplified by Arm-PCR using iRepertoire HTBI primers. Gel purification was performed on PCR products prior to sequencing. The study's own analysis went as follows. A total of 60 to 80 TRBV and some 15 TRBJ segments were identified across samples and were used for gene usage analysis of CDR3 amino acid clonotypes. Filtered high-quality paired reads were merged into contigs using COPE and FqMerger. BLAST was used to align contigs to IMGT TRBV, TRBD and TRBJ reference genes, and CDR3 was defined according to IMGT. Highly expanded clones were defined as clonotypes with a frequency above 0.1%. Repertoire diversity was measured by Shannon entropy, and V-J evenness by the Gini coefficient. A clonotype found in more than one individual was treated as public. TCRdb reran the public reads through fastp at Q25 and MiXCR, keeping productive beta chains. A single entry per CDR3 protein holds the most common genes and DNA from its merged rows. For this entry, the V and J calls and clone size follow TCRdb and not the study's own pipeline. The sample table holds 350,000 to 450,000 distinct CDR3 sequences, of which about 15% were seen once. The top ten constitute approximately 7.8% of the sample.

This clonotype was counted at least ten times. Its antigen is unknown. No much larger clone is present one base from it, and per-base qualities are unavailable. Explained via the paper, the time point label denotes: newly diagnosed GD, antithyroid drugs for less than 3 months. For both TCR sequencing and RNA sequencing, RNA was extracted from PBMCs using TRIzol. The diagnosis of Graves' disease was made according to American Thyroid Association guidelines. The patients came from an endocrinology department in Xi'an, China. Each patient gave around 9 milliliters of peripheral blood, collected in an EDTA anticoagulant tube. Ficoll Paque Plus density gradient separation was used to isolate PBMCs, and no further T cell sorting was done. An Agilent 2100 Bioanalyzer and agarose gel were used to check RNA quality, and a NanoDrop 2000 was used to measure RNA concentration. CDR1 and CDR2 (SGHNT, YENEEA) derive from the germline V gene. V drops 4 bases and J drops 2 bases, leaving 14 bases in between. Spanning cysteine to phenylalanine, the CDR3 consists of 15 amino acids. The only DNA kept is the CDR3, 45 bases in frame from the first base.

A further study also used this sample, focusing on T cells in Graves' hyperthyroidism and ophthalmopathy. From that second study: Stable Graves' hyperthyroidism was defined as no progression to ophthalmopathy during 18 months of follow-up. The hyperthyroidism patients were between 18 and 65 years old and newly diagnosed, with a disease duration of less than 2 months. Any patient with an uncontrolled infection, another autoimmune disease, pregnancy or lactation was excluded. Diagnoses relied on clinical symptoms, serum thyroxine and TRAb, thyroid ultrasound and orbital computed tomography. The first round of RT-PCR for the TCR CDR3 was performed with the HTBI primer set and the Qiagen OneStep RT-PCR kit. Blood samples also contained most of the expanded thyroid clonotypes (frequency above 0.001), which suggests that blood repertoires may reflect thyroid immune responses. A 13 V-J signature model separated ophthalmopathy from stable hyperthyroidism, with roughly 88% sensitivity and 81.08% specificity in cross-validation and 80%/75% in testing. In validation, the model predicted progression to ophthalmopathy a median of 6.5 months before onset, with about 64% sensitivity and more than 72% specificity. TCR V-J signatures able to tell the groups apart were searched for in a discovery cohort of 95 to 100 patients, of whom roughly 42 had Graves' ophthalmopathy and under 65 had stable Graves' hyperthyroidism. Prospective prediction of ophthalmopathy was tested in an independent validation cohort of fewer than 20 hyperthyroidism patients and 15 to 17 patients who later progressed to ophthalmopathy. The 75 to 100 discovery patients were divided at random into training and test sets in a 7:3 ratio. The study also compared thyroid tissue and blood T-cell repertoires from roughly six Graves' hyperthyroidism patients. After sampling, hyperthyroidism patients received methimazole starting at 30 mg daily, and ophthalmopathy patients received high-dose intravenous methylprednisolone. The libraries were constructed in a second round of multiplex PCR and then size-selected and purified. Paired-end sequencing of the libraries was performed with 100 bp reads on an Illumina HiSeq2000. SOAPnuke was used to process the raw data, throwing out any read that contained adapters or uncalled bases, had a mean Phred below 15, or lacked an exact constant-primer or identifier match. COPE v1.2.5 was used to merge high-quality paired reads, and clonotypes were defined as unique nucleotide sequences. Clonotypes were aligned to IMGT TRBV, TRBD and TRBJ reference segments using MiTCR v1.1. Analysis was restricted to V-J combinations with a frequency above 0.0001, which covered 98% to 99.2% of repertoires. A TCS score was defined as the ratio between F50 (clonal expansion) and ExV (chaos), using BLOSUM62-based TCRdist between CDR3 peptides within each V-J. Welch's t-statistics and random forest reduced 450 to 600 V-J features to 10 to 15, which were used in a naive Bayes classifier (R e1071). Sample size was not statistically predetermined, and investigators were not blinded to group allocation. According to the paper, TCR Vbeta CDR3 sequencing was carried out on 135 peripheral blood samples, which came from 40 to 45 ophthalmopathy, 75 or so hyperthyroidism and 17 progressor patients.

This receptor chain uses TRBV11-3 and TRBJ1-1; the D segment cannot be called with confidence. This clonotype was obtained from a woman in her forties with Graves disease. Donor details come from another sample of the same person, matched by shared clones. The source was peripheral blood mononuclear cells (PBMCs), collected at new diagnosis, from a patient treated with antithyroid drugs. The bases read TGTGCCAGCAGCTCCCGAGTCGGACTCAACACTGAAGCTTTCTTT. Its coded protein is CASSSRVGLNTEAFF.